This TCR beta chain stems from a study of cytomegalovirus exposure and HLA in healthy donors. Study-wide results and caveats: The authors listed 150 to 200 TCR beta chains as cytomegalovirus-associated.

This CDR3 has 15 amino acids. From germline, CDR1 is MDHEN and CDR2 SYDVKM. J lost 4 bases, V lost 5 bases, and 3 bases had no gene match. Healthy bone marrow donors supplied every sample. Details on this clone: What it recognizes is unknown.

PCR primers comprised 60 Vbeta and 13 Jbeta primers. This table comes from immunoSEQ multiplex PCR, and its TCRdb copy is limited to in-frame clones, with some not included. The sample holds 150,000 to 200,000 clones; about 70% are singletons and the top ten take approximately 3%. The chain is built from TRBV28 and TRBJ1-5, with TRBD1 matching 12 bases. The receptor was isolated from a male donor in good health and CMV-seronegative. The specimen was PBMCs. CDR3 nucleotides: TGTGCCAGCAGTAAGGGACAGGGGGCGAATCAGCCCCAGCATTTT. This gives the protein CASSKGQGANQPQHF.